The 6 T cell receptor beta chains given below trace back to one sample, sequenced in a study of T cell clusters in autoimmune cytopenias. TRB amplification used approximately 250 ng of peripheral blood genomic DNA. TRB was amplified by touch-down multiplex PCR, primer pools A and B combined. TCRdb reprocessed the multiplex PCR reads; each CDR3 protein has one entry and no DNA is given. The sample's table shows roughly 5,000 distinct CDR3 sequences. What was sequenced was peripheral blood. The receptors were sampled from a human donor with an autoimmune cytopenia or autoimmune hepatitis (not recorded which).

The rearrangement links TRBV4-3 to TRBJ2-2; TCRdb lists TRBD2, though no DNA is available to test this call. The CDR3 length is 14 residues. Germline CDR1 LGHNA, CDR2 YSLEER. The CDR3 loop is CASRGDGAKGELFF.

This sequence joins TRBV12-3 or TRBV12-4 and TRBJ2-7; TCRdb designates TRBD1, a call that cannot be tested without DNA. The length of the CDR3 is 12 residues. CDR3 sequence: CASSVGAAWQYF.

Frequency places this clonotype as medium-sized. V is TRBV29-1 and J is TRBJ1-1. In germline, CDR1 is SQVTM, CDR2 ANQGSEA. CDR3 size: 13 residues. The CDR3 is CSVERNRNTEAFF.

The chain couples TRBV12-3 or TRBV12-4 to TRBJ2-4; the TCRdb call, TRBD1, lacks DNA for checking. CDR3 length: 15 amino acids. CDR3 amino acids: CAISRQGAGENIQYF.

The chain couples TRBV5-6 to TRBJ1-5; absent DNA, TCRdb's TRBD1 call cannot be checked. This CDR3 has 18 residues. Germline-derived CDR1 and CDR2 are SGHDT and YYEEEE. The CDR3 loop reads CASSTWAGLQGDNQPQHF. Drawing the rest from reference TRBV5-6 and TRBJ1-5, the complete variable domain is DAGVTQSPTHLIKTRGQQVTLRCSPKSGHDTVSWYQQALGQGPQFIFQYYEEEERQRGNFPDRFSGHQFPNYSSELNVNALLLGDSALYLCASSTWAGLQGDNQPQHFGDGTRLSIL.

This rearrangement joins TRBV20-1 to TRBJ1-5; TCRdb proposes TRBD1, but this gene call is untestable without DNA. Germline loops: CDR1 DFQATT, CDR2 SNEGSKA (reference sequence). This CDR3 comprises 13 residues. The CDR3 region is CSALRGGNQPQHF.